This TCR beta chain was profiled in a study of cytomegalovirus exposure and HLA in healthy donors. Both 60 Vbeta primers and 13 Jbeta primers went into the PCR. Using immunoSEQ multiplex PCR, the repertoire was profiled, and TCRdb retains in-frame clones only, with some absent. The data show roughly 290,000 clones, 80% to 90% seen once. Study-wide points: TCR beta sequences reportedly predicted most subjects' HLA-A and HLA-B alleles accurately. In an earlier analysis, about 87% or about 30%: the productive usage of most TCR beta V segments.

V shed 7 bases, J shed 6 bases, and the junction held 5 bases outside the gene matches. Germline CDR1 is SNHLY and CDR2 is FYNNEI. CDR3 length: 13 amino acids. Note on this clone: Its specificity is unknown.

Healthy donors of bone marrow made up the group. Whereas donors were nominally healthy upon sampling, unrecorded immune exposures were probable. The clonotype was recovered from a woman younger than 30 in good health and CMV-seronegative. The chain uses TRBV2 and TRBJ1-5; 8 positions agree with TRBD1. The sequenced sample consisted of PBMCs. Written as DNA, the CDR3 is TGTGCCAGCAACGGACAGGGAGGTCAGCCCCAGCATTTT. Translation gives CASNGQGGQPQHF.